This T cell receptor beta chain was captured by sequencing in a study of molecular identifiers for immune sequencing clone quantification. Whole-study findings and limits: Clones carrying above 20 RNA copies accounted for over 98% of effector molecules, under 1% in naive cells.

Input for naive CD8 libraries was about 19,000 to 1,100,000 sorted cells; the RNA fraction used was 10%, 30% or 50%. Preparation of the bulk TCR libraries relied on previously described methods and listed TCR primers. TCRdb re-called the PCR reads with MiXCR, one entry per CDR3 protein. The sample has 300,000 to 400,000 distinct CDR3 sequences; over 20% are singletons. This clonotype has only a few counts. No antigen is known for it. The V gene's germline CDR1 is MGHRA and CDR2 YSYEKL. The ends were cut back, 5 bases at V and 1 base at J, with 18 bases in the middle. CDR3 length: 16 residues. Sequencing was done on a sample of naive CD8+ T cells from blood, with Jurkat cell RNA spiked in. Subset here: FACS-sorted CD8+CD4-CCR7+CD45RA+ naive T cells. This clonotype originated in a human donor in good health. Some libraries in this study had Jurkat cell RNA spiked in. The chain links TRBV4-1 to TRBJ2-7, with D possibly matching TRBD1 (5 bases). CDR3 amino acids: CASSMSNRPTSYEQYF. CDR3 in DNA: TGCGCCAGCAGCATGTCCAACAGGCCTACGTCCTACGAGCAGTACTTC.